This entry lists 5 T cell receptor beta chains sequenced from one sample in a study of CD8+ T cells in alopecia areata. Following extraction, RNA underwent reverse transcription to cDNA, which served as the sequencing template. Assay: immunoSEQ multiplex PCR; the TCRdb copy retains only in-frame clones and omits some. The sample holds just over 150,000 clones, about 53% seen once. Material: CD8+ T cells sorted from blood, obtained at week 0. The receptor source for this set is a human donor with alopecia areata.

V and J are TRBV29-1 and TRBJ2-7, with D uncertain. The germline gives CDR1 SQVTM, CDR2 ANQGSEA. This CDR3 comprises 13 residues. V dropped 5 bases and J dropped 0 bases, with 11 bases sitting between them. As DNA, the CDR3 is TGCAGCGTTCACACCTCTGGCTCCTACGAGCAGTACTTC. Amino acids: CSVHTSGSYEQYF.

This clone was seen a handful of times. One end of the junction fails to match germline, which may point to a read error. DNA of the CDR3: TGCGCCAGCAGCCAAGCTGGCGGGGGTACCGATGAGCAGTTCTTC. It encodes CASSQAGGGTDEQFF. V usage is TRBV7-9 and J usage is TRBJ2-1, with 7 bases that match TRBD2. Germline loops: CDR1 SEHNR, CDR2 FQNEAQ (reference sequence). This CDR3 has 15 residues. The entire variable domain, with the rest obtained from reference TRBV7-9 and TRBJ2-1, is as follows: DTGVSQNPRHKITKRGQNVTFRCDPISEHNRLYWYRQTLGQGPEFLTYFQNEAQLEKSRLLSDRFSAERPKGSFSTLEIQRTEQGDSAMYLCASSQAGGGTDEQFFGPGTRLTVL.

This chain uses TRBV15 with TRBJ2-7, with D possibly matching TRBD1 (5 bases). Germline V gene sequence: CDR1 LNHNV, CDR2 YYDKDF (reference sequence). The length of the CDR3 is 13 residues. Deletions cut 5 bases from V and 5 bases from J, with 13 bases between. The CDR3, as DNA: TGTGCCACCAGCCCTCAATCAGGGCACGAGCAGTACTTC. The encoded protein is CATSPQSGHEQYF. The full variable domain, completed using reference TRBV15 and TRBJ2-7, is DAMVIQNPRYQVTQFGKPVTLSCSQTLNHNVMYWYQQKSSQAPKLLFHYYDKDFNNEADTPDNFQSRRPNTSFCFLDIRSPGLGDTAMYLCATSPQSGHEQYFGPGTRLTVT.

This chain joins TRBV27 and TRBJ2-7; 7 bases fit TRBD1. Trimming cost V 0 bases and J 0 bases; bases outside gene matches: 5. Germline CDR1 and CDR2: MNHEY and SMNVEV (reference sequence). CDR3 length: 16 residues. The CDR3 sequence is CASSLSTGSSSYEQYF. CDR3 sequence (DNA): TGTGCCAGCAGTTTATCGACAGGGAGTAGCTCCTACGAGCAGTACTTC.

This clone was observed a handful of times. The chain links TRBV29-1 to TRBJ2-2, with 9 positions matching TRBD1. CDR1 and CDR2 from the germline V gene are SQVTM and ANQGSEA. The trim removed 0 bases at V and 4 bases at J, leaving 6 bases unmatched. CDR3 length: 16 residues. CDR3 nucleotides: TGCAGCGTTGAAGAACAGGGGGCGGGGACCACCGGGGAGCTGTTTTTT. It codes for CSVEEQGAGTTGELFF.